The 22 T cell receptor beta chains listed next were all sequenced from one sample in a study of T-cell reconstitution after alpha-beta-depleted transplantation in children. Unique molecular identifiers were used to barcode this TCRbeta library. Each CDR3 protein is one row after TCRdb ran MiXCR on the PCR reads. The repertoire has 260,000 or so distinct CDR3 sequences, approximately 12% of them found once; the top ten carry 2% to 3%. Source: PBMCs from the stem cell graft donor, taken from the stem cell graft. The receptors stem from a human donor who donated a stem cell graft to a child with acute lymphoblastic leukemia.

This clonotype was counted at least ten times. The chain recombines TRBV4-3 with TRBJ1-1, with 7 bases fitting TRBD1. With V trimmed by 3 bases and J by 11 bases, 9 bases remained unmatched. The CDR3 runs 13 residues. Looked up from germline, CDR1 is LGHNA and CDR2 is YSLEER. The CDR3 DNA reads TGCGCCAGCAGCCACATAGGGGGCGCGGAGGCTTTCTTT. Translation gives CASSHIGGAEAFF.

There are many counts of this clonotype. The genes are TRBV7-2 and TRBJ1-3, with TRBD1 matching over 10 bases. Losses at the gene ends were 5 bases for V and 3 bases for J; bases not matched to a gene: 7. Germline V CDR1 and CDR2: SGHTA, FQGNSA. The CDR3 covers 16 residues. The CDR3 bases are TGTGCCAGCAGCCCCAGACAGGGGGCATATGGAAACACCATATATTTT. It codes for CASSPRQGAYGNTIYF.

The V and J genes are TRBV3-1 and TRBJ1-1; perhaps TRBD1 as D (6 bases). Deletions cut 5 bases from V and 5 bases from J, with 15 bases between. The CDR3 is 14 amino acids. In germline, CDR1 is LGHDT, CDR2 YNNKEL (reference sequence). CDR3 bases: TGTGCCAGCAGCGTTACAGGGTCGGGAACTGAAGCTTTCTTT. Translating gives CASSVTGSGTEAFF.

As regards this clonotype: Just one base apart from a much larger clone, this may be a read error. The CDR3 DNA reads as TGTGCCAGCAGCCGCGGACTAGCGGGGGTCTTCCAAGAGACCCAGTACTTC. Translating it yields CASSRGLAGVFQETQYF. This rearrangement joins TRBV7-2 to TRBJ2-5; 13 nucleotides match TRBD2. CDR1 is SGHTA and CDR2 is FQGNSA in the germline V gene. The ends lost 5 bases at V and 1 base at J; junction bases unmatched: 7. CDR3 length: 17 residues.

This clonotype has ten or more counts. The gene calls are TRBV29-1 and TRBJ2-1, with no clear D. Trimming removed 0 bases at V and 7 bases at J, with 10 bases between. This CDR3 comprises 13 residues. Looked up from germline, CDR1 is SQVTM and CDR2 is ANQGSEA. Written as DNA, the CDR3 is TGCAGCGTTGAAGATCTCTCCGGGAATGAGCAGTTCTTC. Translating it yields CSVEDLSGNEQFF.

This clonotype came up many times. The V gene is TRBV29-1, the J gene TRBJ2-7; TRBD2 is a possible D gene (6 bases). The CDR3 is 14 residues long. The germline CDR1 and CDR2 sequences are SQVTM and ANQGSEA. The ends were cut back, 6 bases at V and 0 bases at J, with 15 bases in the middle. In DNA form, the CDR3 reads TGCAGCGTCCTCACCCGGGAGCGCTCCTACGAGCAGTACTTC. Its protein product is CSVLTRERSYEQYF.

This clonotype was detected ten times or more. The chain uses TRBV28 and TRBJ2-2; D gene unclear. Deletions cut 5 bases from V and 5 bases from J, with 15 bases between. CDR1 is MDHEN and CDR2 is SYDVKM in the germline V gene. The CDR3 is made up of 15 amino acids. The CDR3 region is CASSTAYEGTGELFF. Written as DNA, the CDR3 is TGTGCCAGCAGTACAGCCTACGAAGGTACCGGGGAGCTGTTTTTT.

This clonotype was seen at least ten times. This sequence joins TRBV20-1 and TRBJ1-5, with TRBD1 matching over 7 bases. The CDR3 consists of 17 residues. CDR1 is DFQATT, CDR2 SNEGSKA, per germline (reference sequence). Trimming took 6 bases from V and 0 from J; bases not matched to a gene: 14. The CDR3 coding sequence is TGCAGTGCCATTAAACCGACAGGGCCTTATAGCAATCAGCCCCAGCATTTT. This gives the protein CSAIKPTGPYSNQPQHF.

This chain links TRBV7-8 with TRBJ2-2; 8 positions match TRBD1. V lost 5 bases to trimming and J lost 8 bases; unmatched junction nucleotides: 10. The CDR3 spans 15 residues. Germline loops: CDR1 SGHVS, CDR2 FQNEAQ. The CDR3 protein is CASSPGQGSRGELFF. The DNA for the CDR3 is TGTGCCAGCAGCCCCGGACAGGGATCTAGAGGGGAGCTGTTTTTT.

As for this clonotype: A much larger clone sits a single nucleotide away, making a read error possible. The V gene is TRBV13, the J gene TRBJ2-7, with no clear D. The length of the CDR3 is 15 residues. V dropped 6 bases and J dropped 0 bases, with 15 bases sitting between them. The germline CDR1 and CDR2 sequences are PRHDT and FYEKMQ (reference sequence). In DNA, the CDR3 is TGTGCCAGCAGTATGGGGTTAATCTCCTCCTACGAGCAGTACTTC. It is translated as CASSMGLISSYEQYF. The full variable domain, in which reference TRBV13 and TRBJ2-7 provide the parts outside the CDR3, is AAGVIQSPRHLIKEKRETATLKCYPIPRHDTVYWYQQGPGQDPQFLISFYEKMQSDKGSIPDRFSAQQFSDYHSELNMSSLELGDSALYFCASSMGLISSYEQYFGPGTRLTVT.

A word on this clonotype: A much larger clone differs from this one at a single base, so this may be a read error. V usage is TRBV6-2 or TRBV6-3 and J usage is TRBJ1-1; D gene uncertain. This CDR3 is built from 12 residues. Looked up from germline, CDR1 is MNHEY and CDR2 is SVGEGT. CDR3 coding DNA: TGTGCCACCAAGACGGTGAACACTAAAGCTTTCTTT. Translated: CATKTVNTKAFF.

J is TRBJ1-2 and V is TRBV7-2; tentative D call: TRBD1 (5 bases). This CDR3 region has 17 residues. V lost 6 bases to trimming and J lost 5 bases, with 25 bases between them. Germline V gene sequence: CDR1 SGHTA, CDR2 FQGNSA. The CDR3: CASSFLVTGRKIYGYTF. The DNA for the CDR3 is TGTGCCAGCAGTTTCCTCGTAACGGGACGGAAGATTTATGGCTACACCTTC.

This clonotype was seen at least ten times. V gene TRBV5-1 combines with J gene TRBJ2-3, with D hard to call. Trimming took off 4 bases at V and 2 bases at J, with 8 bases between the two ends. CDR3 length: 13 amino acids. From germline, CDR1 is SGHRS and CDR2 YFSETQ. DNA for the CDR3: TGCGCCAGCAGCGAATCCTACACAGATACGCAGTATTTT. This codes for CASSESYTDTQYF. Full variable domain (remainder filled in from reference TRBV5-1 and TRBJ2-3): KAGVTQTPRYLIKTRGQQVTLSCSPISGHRSVSWYQQTPGQGLQFLFEYFSETQRNKGNFPGRFSGRQFSNSRSEMNVSTLELGDSALYLCASSESYTDTQYFGPGTRLTVL.

As regards this clonotype: Just one base apart from a much larger clone, this may be a read error. The chain combines TRBV3-1 with TRBJ2-7; the D is unclear. Germline-derived CDR1 and CDR2 are LGHDT and YNNKEL (reference sequence). The CDR3 is 18 residues long. Trimming took 0 bases from V and 5 from J, leaving 23 bases between them. The CDR3 sequence is CASSQEPVQQVGSDEQYF. In DNA form, the CDR3 reads TGTGCCAGCAGCCAAGAACCAGTCCAGCAAGTAGGGTCCGACGAGCAGTACTTC.

The chain joins TRBV10-3 to TRBJ1-1; D not resolved. Germline values: CDR1 ENHRY, CDR2 SYGVKD. Trimming left V 6 bases short and J 4 bases short, with 18 bases between. The CDR3 has 15 residues. The CDR3 here is CAISPAVGRATEAFF. CDR3 coding DNA: TGTGCCATCAGCCCCGCCGTCGGACGGGCCACTGAAGCTTTCTTT.

This clonotype was counted at least ten times. This chain links TRBV11-2 with TRBJ2-3, with D perhaps TRBD2 (6 bases). The CDR3 is made up of 11 amino acids. Per germline, CDR1 SGHAT and CDR2 FQNNGV. Trimming took off 5 bases at V and 10 bases at J, with 10 bases between the two ends. The CDR3 coding sequence is TGTGCCAGCAGCCCCCCGGGAGCGCAGTATTTT. Its translation: CASSPPGAQYF.

Many counts were recorded for this clonotype. The chain carries TRBV20-1 and TRBJ2-1; weak D call: TRBD2 (5 bases). From germline, CDR1 is DFQATT and CDR2 SNEGSKA (reference sequence). This CDR3 comprises 12 residues. V lost 0 bases and J 8 bases, leaving 8 bases between the germline ends. CDR3 in amino acids: CSARDLGDEQFF. The CDR3 region has the DNA TGCAGTGCTAGAGATCTCGGGGATGAGCAGTTCTTC.

At least ten counts were recorded for this clonotype. The chain carries TRBV9 and TRBJ1-1; no reliable D call. The length of the CDR3 is 15 residues. The ends were cut back, 3 bases at V and 3 bases at J, with 15 bases in the middle. Germline loops: CDR1 SGDLS, CDR2 YYNGEE. The CDR3 region is CASSAVTRVDTEAFF. The CDR3 coding sequence is TGTGCCAGCAGCGCAGTAACGAGGGTAGACACTGAAGCTTTCTTT.

The chain recombines TRBV6-2 or TRBV6-3 with TRBJ2-1, with 8 bases lining up with TRBD2. The CDR3 runs 15 residues. Looked up from germline, CDR1 is MNHEY and CDR2 is SVGEGT. Unmatched junction bases numbered 4, after V lost 2 bases and J lost 4 bases. Here the CDR3 reads CASSYGERGYNEQFF. The DNA of the CDR3 is TGTGCCAGCAGTTACGGGGAGCGGGGGTACAATGAGCAGTTCTTC.

This clonotype was detected ten times or more. V is TRBV7-9 and J is TRBJ2-2, with TRBD2 matching 7 bases. This CDR3 is 15 amino acids long. Germline lookup yields CDR1 SEHNR and CDR2 FQNEAQ (reference sequence). V was clipped by 8 bases and J by 4 bases; unmatched bases: 10. The CDR3 here is CASLDSGTSTGELFF. The CDR3 nucleotides are TGTGCCAGCCTCGACAGCGGGACGAGCACCGGGGAGCTGTTTTTT.

The table lists this clonotype with many counts. V and J are TRBV12-3 or TRBV12-4 and TRBJ2-1; D gene uncertain. Trimming removed 3 bases at V and 9 bases at J, with 9 bases between. The CDR3 runs 12 residues. As DNA, the CDR3 is TGTGCCAGCAGTTTTAAGGGCGGTGAGCAGTTCTTC. Translated, it gives CASSFKGGEQFF.

This clonotype was found many times. The CDR3 DNA reads TGCAGCGCCCAACTAGCGAACCCATCCTACGAGCAGTACTTC. Amino acids: CSAQLANPSYEQYF. The gene calls are TRBV29-1 and TRBJ2-7, with TRBD2 matching over 7 bases. J gave up 1 base and V 7 bases, and 10 bases lay outside the gene matches. Germline CDR1 reads SQVTM; CDR2 reads ANQGSEA. The CDR3 length is 14 residues.